This T cell receptor beta chain was captured in a study of cytomegalovirus exposure and HLA in healthy donors. Study-wide points: There were a few CMV-associated chains whose specificity for CMV antigens was confirmed in vitro.

Concerning this clone: As yet, its antigen is unknown.

The V gene's germline CDR1 is MNHEY and CDR2 SVGAGI. Trimming left V 2 bases short and J 0 bases short, with 10 bases between. The CDR3 length is 15 residues. The PCR had 60 Vbeta and 13 Jbeta primers. Only in-frame clones appear in the TCRdb table, and some are missing; sequencing was by immunoSEQ multiplex PCR. The sample records 200,000 to 250,000 clones, approximately 84% being singletons. The chain has TRBV6-5 and TRBJ1-1; no definite D call. The origin of this receptor is a woman in her thirties or forties in good health and CMV-seronegative. The sample taken for sequencing was PBMCs. The CDR3 region has the DNA TGTGCCAGCAGTTACCTGCAGTACATGAACACTGAAGCTTTCTTT. This translates into CASSYLQYMNTEAFF.